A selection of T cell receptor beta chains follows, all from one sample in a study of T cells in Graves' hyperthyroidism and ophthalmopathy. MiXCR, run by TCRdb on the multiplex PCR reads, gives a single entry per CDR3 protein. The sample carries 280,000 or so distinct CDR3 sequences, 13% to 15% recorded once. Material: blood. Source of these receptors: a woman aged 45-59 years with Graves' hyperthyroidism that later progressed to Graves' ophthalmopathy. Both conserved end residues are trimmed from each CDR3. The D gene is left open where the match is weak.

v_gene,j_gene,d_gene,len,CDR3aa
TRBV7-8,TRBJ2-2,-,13,ASSPQWMNTGELF
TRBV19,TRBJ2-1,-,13,ASSHPAPLDNEQF
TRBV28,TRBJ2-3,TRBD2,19,ASSLFLPLAGGGSSTDTQY
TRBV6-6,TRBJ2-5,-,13,ASSYSRLVQETQY
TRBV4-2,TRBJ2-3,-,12,ASSPEGGSDTQY
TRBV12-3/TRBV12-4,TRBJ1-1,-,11,ASTKAMNTEAF
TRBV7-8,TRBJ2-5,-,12,ASSLVRAGETQY
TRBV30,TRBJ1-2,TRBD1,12,AWTSSTGLYGYT
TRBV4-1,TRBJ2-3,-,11,ASSPPGMHTQY
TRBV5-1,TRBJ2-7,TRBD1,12,ASTIDRGGDEQY
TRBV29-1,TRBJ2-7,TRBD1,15,SVFKGQGTSRTYEQY
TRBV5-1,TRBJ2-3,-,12,ASSSQTNTDTQY
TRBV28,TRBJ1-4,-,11,ASSLSYVEKLF
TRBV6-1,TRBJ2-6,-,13,ASSRDYSGANVLT
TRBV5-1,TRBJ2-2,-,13,ASSSTRVNTGELF
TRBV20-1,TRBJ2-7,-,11,SARVGSTYEQY
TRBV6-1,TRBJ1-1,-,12,ASSRLGGATEAF
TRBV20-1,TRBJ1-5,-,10,SGQQGNQPQH
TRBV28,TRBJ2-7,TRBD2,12,ASLAGDSSYEQY
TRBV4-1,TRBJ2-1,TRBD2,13,ASSRRAGGYNEQF
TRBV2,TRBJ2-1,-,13,ASAARQGGRNEQF
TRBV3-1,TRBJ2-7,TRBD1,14,ASSLGPGQASYEQY
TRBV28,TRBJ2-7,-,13,ASTLRGLDTYEQY
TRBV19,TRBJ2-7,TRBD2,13,ASSISGGRSHEQY
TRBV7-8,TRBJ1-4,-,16,ASSLTDYPAATNGKLF
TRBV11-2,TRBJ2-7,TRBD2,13,ASSSLRDREDEQY
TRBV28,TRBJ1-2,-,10,ASSLLQYGYT
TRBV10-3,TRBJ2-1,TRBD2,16,AISTRTGGGLRDNEQF
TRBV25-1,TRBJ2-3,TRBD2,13,ASSRASGGTDTQY
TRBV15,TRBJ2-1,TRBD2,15,ATSGQRGTRLFNEQF
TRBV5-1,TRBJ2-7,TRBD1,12,ASSLQGEVYEQY
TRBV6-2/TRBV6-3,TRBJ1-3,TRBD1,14,ASSYSQGAGGNTIY
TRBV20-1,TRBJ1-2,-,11,SASRRGTGGYT
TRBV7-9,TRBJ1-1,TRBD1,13,ASSLGQGENTEAF
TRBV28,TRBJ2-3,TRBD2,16,ANGGLAGGIVSTDTQY
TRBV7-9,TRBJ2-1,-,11,ASSLESGNEQF
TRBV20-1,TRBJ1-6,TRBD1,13,SAWTTGSYNSPLH
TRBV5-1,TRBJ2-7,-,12,ASSLGWGVIEQY
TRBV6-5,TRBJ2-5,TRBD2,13,ASSYSGQGGETQY
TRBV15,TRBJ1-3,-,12,ATSRDPLGNTIY
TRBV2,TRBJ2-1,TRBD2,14,ASSRMIAGESNEQF
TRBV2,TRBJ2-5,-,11,ASEFGPGETQY